This record covers a single T cell receptor (beta chain). The CDR3 loop spans 16 amino acids. Per the germline V gene, CDR1 is SGHRS and CDR2 is YFSETQ. V dropped 5 bases and J dropped 6; count of bases not matched to a gene: 14. This record comes from a study of blood T cell repertoires in COVID-19. Study as a whole: Acute-phase and convalescent COVID-19 samples originated in the United States, Italy and Spain.

Sequenced by immunoSEQ multiplex PCR; TCRdb stores in-frame clones only, minus some. The sample records around 130,000 clones, roughly 84% being singletons. V gene TRBV5-1 combines with J gene TRBJ2-7; 10 nucleotides match TRBD1. The specimen sequenced was peripheral blood. This clonotype was obtained from a man in his fifties or sixties with acute or convalescent COVID-19. CDR3 in DNA: TGCGCCAGCAGTCCCGGGACAGGGGCTTTTTTAATCGAGCAGTACTTC. Translating gives CASSPGTGAFLIEQYF.